This TCR beta chain was sequenced in a study of long-term antiretroviral therapy in people with HIV. Study results and limitations: Transplant-donor-level diversity was not reached after ART, though diversity increased.

Turning to this clone: Its antigen remains unknown.

The libraries were made with immunoSEQ v3.0 at survey level. Measured with immunoSEQ multiplex PCR; TCRdb has only the in-frame clones, and not every one. The data show roughly 33,000 clones, with about 80% seen just once and around 7.5% held by the top ten. The CDR3 is made up of 13 amino acids. Trimming left V 1 base short and J 3 bases short, with 7 bases between. CDR1 is GTSNPN, CDR2 SVGIG, per germline (reference sequence). The sequencing used unsorted PBMCs, collected 2 years after starting antiretroviral therapy. The sequence was collected from a woman in her 50s with HIV. The chain carries TRBV30 and TRBJ1-5; D is unclear. CDR3 DNA sequence: TGTGCCTGGAGTGGGACTATCAATCAGCCCCAGCATTTT. This sequence encodes CAWSGTINQPQHF.